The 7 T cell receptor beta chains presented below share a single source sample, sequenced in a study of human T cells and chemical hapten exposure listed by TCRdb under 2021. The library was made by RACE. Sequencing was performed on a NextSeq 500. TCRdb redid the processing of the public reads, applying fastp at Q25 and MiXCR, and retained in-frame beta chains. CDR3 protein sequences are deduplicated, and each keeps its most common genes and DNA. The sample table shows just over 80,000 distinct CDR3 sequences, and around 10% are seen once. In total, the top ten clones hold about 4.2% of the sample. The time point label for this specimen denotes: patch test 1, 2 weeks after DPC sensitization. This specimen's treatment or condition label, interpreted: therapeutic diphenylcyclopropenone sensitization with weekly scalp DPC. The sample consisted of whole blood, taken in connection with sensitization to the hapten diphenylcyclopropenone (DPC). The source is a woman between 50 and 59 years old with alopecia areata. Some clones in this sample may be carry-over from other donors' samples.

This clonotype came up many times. Written as DNA, the CDR3 is TGTGCCAGCAGCCCTCCGACAGGGACAAATTCACCCCTCCACTTT. This gives the protein CASSPPTGTNSPLHF. The genes are TRBV7-9 and TRBJ1-6; 7 nucleotides align to TRBD1. Germline CDR1 reads SEHNR; CDR2 reads FQNEAQ (reference sequence). The length of the CDR3 is 15 residues. Losses at the gene ends were 5 bases for V and 7 bases for J; bases not matched to a gene: 8.

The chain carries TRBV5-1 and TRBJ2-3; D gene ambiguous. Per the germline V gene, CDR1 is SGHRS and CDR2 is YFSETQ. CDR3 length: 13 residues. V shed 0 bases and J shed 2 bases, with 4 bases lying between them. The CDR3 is CASSLGNTDTQYF. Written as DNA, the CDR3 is TGCGCCAGCAGCTTGGGTAACACAGATACGCAGTATTTT. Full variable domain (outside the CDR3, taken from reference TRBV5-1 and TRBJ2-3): KAGVTQTPRYLIKTRGQQVTLSCSPISGHRSVSWYQQTPGQGLQFLFEYFSETQRNKGNFPGRFSGRQFSNSRSEMNVSTLELGDSALYLCASSLGNTDTQYFGPGTRLTVL.

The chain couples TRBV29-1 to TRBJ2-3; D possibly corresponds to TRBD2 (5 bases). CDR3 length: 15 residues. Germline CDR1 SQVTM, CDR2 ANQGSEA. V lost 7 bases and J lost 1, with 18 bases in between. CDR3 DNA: TGCAGCGGCGTTTGGGGAGCGTTCGGCACAGATACGCAGTATTTT. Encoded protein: CSGVWGAFGTDTQYF.

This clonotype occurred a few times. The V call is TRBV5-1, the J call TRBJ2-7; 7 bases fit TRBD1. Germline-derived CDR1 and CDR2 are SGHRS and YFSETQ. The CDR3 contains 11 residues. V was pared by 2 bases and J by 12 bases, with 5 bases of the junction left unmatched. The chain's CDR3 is CASSLQGIPYF. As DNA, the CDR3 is TGCGCCAGCAGCTTACAGGGGATCCCGTACTTC.

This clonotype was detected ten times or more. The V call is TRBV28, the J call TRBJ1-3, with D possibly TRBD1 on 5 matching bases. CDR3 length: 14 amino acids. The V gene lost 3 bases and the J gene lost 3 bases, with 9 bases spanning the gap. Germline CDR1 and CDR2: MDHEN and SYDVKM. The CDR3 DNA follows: TGTGCCAGCAGTTTCCGGGGGGGTGGAAACACCATATATTTT. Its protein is CASSFRGGGNTIYF.

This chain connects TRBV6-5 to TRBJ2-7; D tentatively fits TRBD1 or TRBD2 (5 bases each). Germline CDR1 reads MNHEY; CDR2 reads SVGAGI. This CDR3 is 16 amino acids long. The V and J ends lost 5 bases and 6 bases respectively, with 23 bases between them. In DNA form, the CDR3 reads TGTGCCAGCAGTCCATTACGGGGCGGACCAAGAAGCGAGCAGTACTTC. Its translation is CASSPLRGGPRSEQYF.

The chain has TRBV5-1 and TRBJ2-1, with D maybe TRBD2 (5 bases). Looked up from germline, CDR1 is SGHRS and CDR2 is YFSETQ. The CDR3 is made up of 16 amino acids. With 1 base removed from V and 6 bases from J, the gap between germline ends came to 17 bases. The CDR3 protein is CASSLSGLSLSNEQFF. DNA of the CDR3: TGCGCCAGCAGCTTGTCCGGACTGTCCCTGTCCAATGAGCAGTTCTTC.